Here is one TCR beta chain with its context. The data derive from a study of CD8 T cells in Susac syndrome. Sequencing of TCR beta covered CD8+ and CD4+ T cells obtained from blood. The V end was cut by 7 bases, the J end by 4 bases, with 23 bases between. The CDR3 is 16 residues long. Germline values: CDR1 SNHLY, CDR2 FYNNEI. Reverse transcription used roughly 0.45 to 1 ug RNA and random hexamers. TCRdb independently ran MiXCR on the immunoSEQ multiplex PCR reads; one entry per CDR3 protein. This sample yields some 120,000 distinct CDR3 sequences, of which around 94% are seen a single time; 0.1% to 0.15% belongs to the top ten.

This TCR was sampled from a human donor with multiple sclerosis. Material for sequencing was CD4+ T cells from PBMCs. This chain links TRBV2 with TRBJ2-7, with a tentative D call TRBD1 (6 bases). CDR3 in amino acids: CASIPAQGQPSYEQYF. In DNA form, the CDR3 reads TGTGCCAGCATTCCCGCCCAAGGACAGCCTTCTTACGAGCAGTACTTC.